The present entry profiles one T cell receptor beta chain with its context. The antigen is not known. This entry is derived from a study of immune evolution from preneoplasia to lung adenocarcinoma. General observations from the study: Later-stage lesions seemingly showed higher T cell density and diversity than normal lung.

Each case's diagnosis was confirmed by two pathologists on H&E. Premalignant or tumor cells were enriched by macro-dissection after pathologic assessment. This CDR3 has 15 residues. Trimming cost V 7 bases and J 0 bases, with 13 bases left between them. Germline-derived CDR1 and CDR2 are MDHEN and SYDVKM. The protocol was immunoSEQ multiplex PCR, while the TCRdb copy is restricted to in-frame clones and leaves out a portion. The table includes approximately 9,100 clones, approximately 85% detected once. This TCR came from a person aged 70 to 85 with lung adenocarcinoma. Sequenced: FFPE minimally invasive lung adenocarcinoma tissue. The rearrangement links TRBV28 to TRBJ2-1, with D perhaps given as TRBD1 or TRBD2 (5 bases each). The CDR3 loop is CASKGRGSSYNEQFF. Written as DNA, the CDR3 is TGTGCCAGCAAGGGGCGTGGGAGCTCCTACAATGAGCAGTTCTTC.